Sequencing of this T cell receptor beta chain was carried out in a study of blood T cell repertoires in COVID-19 (dated by TCRdb to the early 2020s). Regarding the research as a whole: Samples covering the acute and convalescent phases of COVID-19 were provided by collaborators in the United States, Italy and Spain. The prospective study material was composed of cDNA or gDNA derived from T cells, B-cell-depleted T cells, or PBMCs. Deeply sampled blood TCRbeta repertoires from subjects exposed to, actively infected with, or recovered from COVID-19 were included in the dataset. The repertoires were made available in a free public database intended to serve as a resource for research on the immune response to SARS-CoV-2. The samples were drawn from two sources: the first 160 participants of the ongoing ImmuneRACE study, and fewer than 1,500 subjects contributed by 6 global collaborators. Sample metadata almost always included a de-identified subject ID, COVID-19 status, age in years and sex. Where available, HLA class I and class II types were obtained from metadata supplied by the sample provider rather than from assay-based typing. The study at large found these results: The amount of clinical and demographic metadata varied by source and participant and was provided uncurated.

From cysteine to phenylalanine, the CDR3 is 15 amino acids long. Only the CDR3 region is kept as DNA, spanning 45 bases read in frame from base 1. In the germline V gene (reference sequence), CDR1 corresponds to SEHNR and CDR2 to FQNEAQ. Trimming leaves V shorter by 3 bases and J shorter by 7 bases, with the junction holding 10 bases beyond the gene matches. In regard to this clone: The antigen this receptor binds is unknown. Base qualities are not provided; no much larger clone lies one nucleotide away.

The collaborating institutions used their own protocols to collect whole blood in K2EDTA tubes. For TCRbeta analysis, collaborators shipped samples in one of three forms: frozen whole blood, isolated PBMCs, or DNA extracted from either of those sample types. TCRbeta CDR3 regions were amplified from genomic DNA by means of the immunoSEQ Assay, a bias-controlled multiplex PCR. Per the source publication's procedure: Within the assay, amplification of reference gene primers was used to estimate how many nucleated cells each sample contained. To quantify the absolute abundance of each unique TCRbeta CDR3 rearrangement, sequence reads were collapsed and filtered. For each sample, productive Simpson clonality was calculated by taking the square root of Simpson's diversity index across productive rearrangements. TCRdb retrieved this table from immuneACCESS and kept in-frame rearrangements only. Not all clones are present; in checked studies, unresolved V genes account for under half, and no reason is known for the remainder. That table furnishes V, J and clone size, whereas the DNA furnished D and trimming. This sample comprises 260,000 or so clones, around 90% of them detected only once. The ten largest account for about 9.8% of the sample.

The TCR was taken from a man between 18 and 29 years old with active or convalescent COVID-19. The source material was peripheral blood. This receptor chain uses TRBV7-9 and TRBJ1-2; TRBD1 lines up with 8 middle nucleotides. The CDR3 corresponds to CASSFWRTGHFGYTF. The DNA sequence is TGTGCCAGCAGCTTTTGGAGGACAGGGCACTTTGGCTACACCTTC. Reference TRBV7-9 and TRBJ1-2 proteins supply the regions before and after the CDR3; the full variable domain is: DTGVSQNPRHKITKRGQNVTFRCDPISEHNRLYWYRQTLGQGPEFLTYFQNEAQLEKSRLLSDRFSAERPKGSFSTLEIQRTEQGDSAMYLCASSFWRTGHFGYTFGSGTRLTVV.